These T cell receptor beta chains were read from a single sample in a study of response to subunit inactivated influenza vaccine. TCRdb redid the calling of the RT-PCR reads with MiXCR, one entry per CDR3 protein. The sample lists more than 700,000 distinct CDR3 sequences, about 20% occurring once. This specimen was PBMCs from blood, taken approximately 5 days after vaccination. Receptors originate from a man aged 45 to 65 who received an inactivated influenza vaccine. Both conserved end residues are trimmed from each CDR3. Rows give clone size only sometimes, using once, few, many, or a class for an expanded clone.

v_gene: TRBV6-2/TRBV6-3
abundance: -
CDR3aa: ASSYNRGQPQH

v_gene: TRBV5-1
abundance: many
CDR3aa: ASSIGTDYNEQF

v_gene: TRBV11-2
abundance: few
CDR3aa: ASSLEGAGHAYEQY

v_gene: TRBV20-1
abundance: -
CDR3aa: SAKLQGLAGGHDTQY

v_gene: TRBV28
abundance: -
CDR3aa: ASRDQVYEQY

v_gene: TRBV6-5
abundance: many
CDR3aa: ASSYSGGQETQY

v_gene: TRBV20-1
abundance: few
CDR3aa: SASPQGGETQY

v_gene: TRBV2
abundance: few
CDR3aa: ASIPDRGTDTQY

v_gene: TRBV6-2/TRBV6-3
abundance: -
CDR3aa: ASSYSSQGSTDTQY

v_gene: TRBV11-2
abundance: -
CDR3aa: ASSLGTPKVDTQY

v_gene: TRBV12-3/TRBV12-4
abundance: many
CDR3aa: ASSLVPGRAETQY

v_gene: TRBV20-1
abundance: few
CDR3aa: SAHSGGRTDTQY

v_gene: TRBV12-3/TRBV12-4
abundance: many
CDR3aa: ASSLRRGEPYEQY

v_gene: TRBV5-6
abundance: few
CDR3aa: ASSLDLISAKNIQY